A single sample is the source of the 26 T cell receptor beta chains below, sequenced in a study of shared clonotypes between healthy human individuals. Sequenced by immunoSEQ multiplex PCR; TCRdb stores in-frame clones only, minus some. The sample has 2,500,000 or so clones, roughly 90% seen once; the top ten hold approximately 0.4%. The sample was naive CD4+ T cells from PBMCs. Specified subset: CD45RA+ positively selected. These TCRs come from a man younger than 35 in good health. Some clones in this sample may be carry-over from other donors' samples.

In regard to this clone: The same CDR3 can be traced to other DNA sequences in this sample. The J gene is TRBJ1-3, the V gene TRBV7-9; no clear D gene. The germline V and J ends were trimmed by 1 base and 0 bases, with 4 bases remaining between them. CDR3 length: 14 residues. Germline loops: CDR1 SEHNR, CDR2 FQNEAQ (reference sequence). The chain's CDR3 is CASSLDGSGNTIYF. Here the CDR3 DNA reads TGTGCCAGCAGCTTAGATGGCTCTGGAAACACCATATATTTT.

As to this clone: Distinct nucleotide sequences in the sample also encode this CDR3. The chain joins TRBV6-5 to TRBJ1-2; 11 nucleotides align to TRBD1. V shed 6 bases, J shed 4 bases, and the junction held 4 bases outside the gene matches. CDR1 MNHEY and CDR2 SVGAGI come from the germline V gene. The CDR3 extends over 14 amino acids. CDR3 loop: CASRPDRGLYGYTF. CDR3 DNA: TGTGCCAGCAGACCGGACAGGGGGCTCTATGGCTACACCTTC.

Of note for this clone: Compared with germline, one end of the junction differs, possibly owing to a read error. The same CDR3 also results from other DNA sequences found in this sample. The J gene is TRBJ2-7, the V gene TRBV5-1; TRBD1 matches at 7 bases. CDR3 length equals 13 residues. The germline gives CDR1 SGHRS, CDR2 YFSETQ. The chain's CDR3 is CASSRDRSYEQYF. Here the CDR3 DNA reads TGTGCCAGCAGCCGGGACAGATCCTACGAGCAGTACTTC.

The table lists this clone with a count of one. This chain links TRBV15 with TRBJ1-2, with a tentative D call TRBD1 (6 bases). Trimming removed 1 base at V and 5 bases at J, with 17 bases between. The CDR3 length is 16 residues. CDR1 is LNHNV, CDR2 YYDKDF, per germline (reference sequence). The CDR3 here is CATSRASGQQSYGYTF. CDR3 DNA: TGTGCCACCAGCAGAGCGTCCGGACAGCAATCATATGGCTACACCTTC.

The chain joins TRBV6-1 to TRBJ2-1; D perhaps matches TRBD1 (6 bases). The CDR3 length is 13 residues. Germline-derived CDR1 and CDR2 are MNHNS and SASEGT. The germline V and J ends were trimmed by 6 bases and 5 bases, with 11 bases remaining between them. CDR3 DNA: TGTGCCAGCAGGAGGGACACCCACAATGAGCAGTTCTTC. Its translation is CASRRDTHNEQFF.

The gene calls are TRBV5-1 and TRBJ2-7, with D possibly called TRBD1 or TRBD2 (5 bases each). The CDR3 is 15 amino acids. Deletions cut 5 bases from V and 0 bases from J, with 15 bases between. Germline assignment: CDR1 SGHRS and CDR2 YFSETQ. CDR3 in amino acids: CASSRVGGYSYEQYF. In DNA, the CDR3 is TGCGCCAGCAGTCGCGTTGGGGGTTACTCCTACGAGCAGTACTTC.

A remark on this clone: Other DNA sequences in this specimen translate into the identical CDR3. This chain links TRBV19 with TRBJ1-1; D remains unclear. V lost 5 bases and J 0 bases, leaving 7 bases between the germline ends. The CDR3 covers 13 residues. Germline V lookup: CDR1 LNHDA, CDR2 SQIVND (reference sequence). This chain's CDR3 is CASSRTVNTEAFF. The CDR3 region has the DNA TGTGCCAGTAGTCGGACGGTGAACACTGAAGCTTTCTTT. The variable domain in full, with the rest retrieved from reference TRBV19 and TRBJ1-1, is DGGITQSPKYLFRKEGQNVTLSCEQNLNHDAMYWYRQDPGQGLRLIYYSQIVNDFQKGDIAEGYSVSREKKESFPLTVTSAQKNPTAFYLCASSRTVNTEAFFGQGTRLTVV.

This clone was detected only once. J is TRBJ1-2 and V is TRBV28, with TRBD1 matching 7 bases. The trim removed 10 bases at V and 8 bases at J, leaving 13 bases unmatched. Germline loops: CDR1 MDHEN, CDR2 SYDVKM. The CDR3 contains 13 residues. The CDR3 reads CATDETGVEGYTF. The CDR3, as DNA: TGTGCCACCGATGAAACAGGGGTAGAAGGCTACACCTTC.

The chain uses TRBV5-1 and TRBJ2-1; TRBD2 aligns across 8 bases. CDR1 and CDR2 from the germline V gene are SGHRS and YFSETQ. The length of the CDR3 is 15 residues. The V and J ends lost 2 bases and 9 bases, in that order; junction bases with no gene match: 10. The CDR3 region has the DNA TGCGCCAGCAGCTTACTGACTAGCGAAGCGGGTGAGCAGTTCTTC. Translation gives CASSLLTSEAGEQFF.

As for this clone: In the same sample, other DNA sequences code for this CDR3. The chain has TRBV9 and TRBJ2-3; D uncertain. Germline V gene data show CDR1 as SGDLS and CDR2 as YYNGEE. This CDR3 has 12 residues. V lost 0 bases to trimming and J lost 5 bases, with 4 bases between them. The CDR3 loop reads CASSVVGDTQYF. Written as DNA, the CDR3 is TGTGCCAGCAGCGTAGTTGGAGATACGCAGTATTTT.

This chain links TRBV7-2 with TRBJ2-4, with D perhaps being TRBD1 or TRBD2 (5 bases each). The germline V gene encodes CDR1 SGHTA and CDR2 FQGNSA. The CDR3 is 13 residues long. V lost 5 bases to trimming and J lost 13 bases, with 18 bases between them. The CDR3 nucleotides are TGTGCCAGCAGCCAGAATCGGGACCCCCCCCAGTACTTC. It encodes CASSQNRDPPQYF. The full variable domain, with the rest looked up from reference TRBV7-2 and TRBJ2-4, is GAGVSQSPSNKVTEKGKDVELRCDPISGHTALYWYRQSLGQGLEFLIYFQGNSAPDKSGLPSDRFSAERTGGSVSTLTIQRTQQEDSAVYLCASSQNRDPPQYFGAGTRLSVL.

The chain employs TRBV29-1 and TRBJ2-7; a possible D gene is TRBD1 (6 bases). There are 14 residues in the CDR3. Germline lookup yields CDR1 SQVTM and CDR2 ANQGSEA. The germline V and J ends were trimmed by 7 bases and 2 bases, with 18 bases remaining between them. CDR3 nucleotides: TGCAGCGCCGGCCAGGGGCCCCCCCCCTACGAGCAGTACTTC. This gives the protein CSAGQGPPPYEQYF.

V gene TRBV2 combines with J gene TRBJ2-1, with TRBD2 as a possible D gene (7 bases). CDR1 and CDR2 (germline): SNHLY, FYNNEI. This CDR3 has 15 residues. V lost 3 bases and J lost 3, with 12 bases in between. As DNA, the CDR3 is TGTGCCAGCAGTGATTCGGGGGGCAACTACAATGAGCAGTTCTTC. It codes for CASSDSGGNYNEQFF.

This clone has just a few counts. The chain recombines TRBV5-4 with TRBJ1-5; 9 nucleotides match TRBD1. J was trimmed by 5 bases and V by 4 bases; bases with no gene match: 7. Germline lookup yields CDR1 SGHNT and CDR2 YYREEE (reference sequence). The CDR3 extends over 15 amino acids. This CDR3 is CASSPGQGRDQPQHF. Here the CDR3 DNA reads TGTGCCAGCAGCCCGGGACAGGGCAGGGATCAGCCCCAGCATTTT.

As concerns this clone: Within the sample, other DNA sequences also encode this same CDR3. The chain joins TRBV19 to TRBJ1-2, with a possible D match to TRBD1 (6 bases). This CDR3 has 13 residues. V was pared by 3 bases and J by 4 bases, with 9 bases between. Germline CDR1 and CDR2: LNHDA and SQIVND (reference sequence). This CDR3 is CASSIGGPYGYTF. CDR3 DNA sequence: TGTGCCAGTAGTATCGGGGGGCCCTATGGCTACACCTTC.

The rearrangement joins TRBV11-2 to TRBJ2-1; D uncertain. The V and J ends lost 5 bases and 5 bases respectively, with 10 bases between them. There are 13 residues in the CDR3. Germline CDR1 reads SGHAT; CDR2 reads FQNNGV. CDR3 bases: TGTGCCAGCAGCCCCCCGAATAACAATGAGCAGTTCTTC. It specifies CASSPPNNNEQFF.

The CDR3 region is CASSQDLLAGDLRQYF. DNA of the CDR3: TGCGCCAGCAGCCAAGATCTTCTAGCGGGAGACCTGCGGCAGTACTTC. The chain uses TRBV4-3 and TRBJ2-7, with 10 nucleotides matching TRBD2. The CDR3 runs 16 residues. The J segment lost 9 bases and the V segment lost 0 bases, leaving 11 bases of the junction unmatched. CDR1 is LGHNA and CDR2 is YSLEER in the germline V gene.

V and J are TRBV7-2 and TRBJ2-2, with D perhaps assigned TRBD1 or TRBD2 (5 bases each). The V and J ends lost 5 bases and 4 bases respectively, with 17 bases between them. Germline V gene lookup returns CDR1 SGHTA and CDR2 FQGNSA. The CDR3 extends over 16 amino acids. CDR3 loop: CASSPLKRDGTGELFF. The CDR3 DNA is TGTGCCAGCAGCCCCCTGAAGAGGGACGGCACCGGGGAGCTGTTTTTT. The whole variable domain, remainder taken from reference TRBV7-2 and TRBJ2-2, is GAGVSQSPSNKVTEKGKDVELRCDPISGHTALYWYRQSLGQGLEFLIYFQGNSAPDKSGLPSDRFSAERTGGSVSTLTIQRTQQEDSAVYLCASSPLKRDGTGELFFGEGSRLTVL.

This chain connects TRBV21-1 to TRBJ2-7; the table names TRBD2, a call not compared with the DNA. TRBV21-1 is listed as a pseudogene. CDR3 length: 17 residues. The CDR3 sequence is CASSKVGQRGYSYEQYF. The CDR3 region has the DNA TGTGCCAGCAGCAAAGTAGGACAGCGGGGCTATTCCTACGAGCAGTACTTC.

This clone is a singleton in its sample. V usage is TRBV28 and J usage is TRBJ2-7; D might be TRBD1 (6 bases). The CDR3 totals 13 residues. V gave up 5 bases and J gave up 2 bases, with 10 bases separating them. CDR1 and CDR2 (germline): MDHEN, SYDVKM. The CDR3 sequence is CASSPRDTYEQYF. CDR3 coding DNA: TGTGCCAGCAGTCCCCGGGACACCTACGAGCAGTACTTC.

As to this clone: This sample includes further DNA sequences coding for the same CDR3. The chain combines TRBV19 with TRBJ2-3, with D tentatively TRBD2 (5 bases). Germline loops: CDR1 LNHDA, CDR2 SQIVND (reference sequence). Trimming left V 4 bases short and J 0 bases short, with 8 bases between. The CDR3 covers 14 residues. Here the CDR3 reads CASSNLASTDTQYF. CDR3 coding DNA: TGTGCCAGTAGTAACCTAGCTAGCACAGATACGCAGTATTTT.

This chain uses TRBV14 with TRBJ2-7; D not resolved. V shed 3 bases and J shed 4 bases, with 13 bases lying between them. This CDR3 has 14 amino acids. Germline values: CDR1 SGHDN, CDR2 FVKESK. This CDR3 reads CASSQLMVGYEQYF. For the CDR3, the DNA is TGTGCCAGCAGCCAGCTCATGGTGGGGTACGAGCAGTACTTC.

The chain recombines TRBV28 with TRBJ1-4, with TRBD1 as a possible D gene (6 bases). The CDR3 consists of 16 residues. V lost 7 bases, J lost 8 bases, and 23 bases lay in between. Germline CDR1 reads MDHEN; CDR2 reads SYDVKM. CDR3 in amino acids: CASTWGAGVEGEKLFF. For the CDR3, the DNA is TGTGCCAGCACCTGGGGGGCAGGGGTGGAAGGCGAAAAACTGTTTTTT.

This chain connects TRBV5-1 to TRBJ2-7, with 8 bases matching TRBD1. After removal of 2 bases from V and 6 bases from J, the junction contained 7 bases not matched to a gene. Germline-derived CDR1 and CDR2 are SGHRS and YFSETQ. This CDR3 is built from 14 residues. This CDR3 is CASSFTGGSAEQYF. The CDR3 nucleotides are TGCGCCAGCAGCTTTACAGGGGGGTCTGCCGAGCAGTACTTC.

The chain carries TRBV2 and TRBJ1-2; no firm D call. This CDR3 is 15 amino acids long. Trimming shortened V by 4 bases and J by 4 bases, and 16 bases separated the two germline ends. The germline gives CDR1 SNHLY, CDR2 FYNNEI. The CDR3 loop is CASSGVRARGYGYTF. Here the CDR3 DNA reads TGTGCCAGCAGTGGCGTCCGGGCCCGGGGCTATGGCTACACCTTC.

This clone was observed a few times. V gene TRBV7-3 combines with J gene TRBJ2-5; D remains unclear. CDR1 SGHTA and CDR2 FQGTGA come from the germline V gene. This CDR3 is 15 amino acids long. Trimming shortened V by 1 base and J by 2 bases, and 11 bases separated the two germline ends. This chain's CDR3 is CASSLMGSSQETQYF. The CDR3 nucleotides are TGTGCCAGCAGCTTAATGGGGTCCAGTCAAGAGACCCAGTACTTC.